This T cell receptor (beta chain) was recorded in a study of long-term antiretroviral therapy in people with HIV. The immunoSEQ assay was v3.0, run at survey level. Measured with immunoSEQ multiplex PCR; TCRdb has only the in-frame clones, and not every one. The sample carries 30,000 or so clones, around 83% recorded once. This clone was counted only a few times. V was cut by 2 bases and J by 6 bases, with 14 bases left in between. Germline V gene data show CDR1 as KGHSH and CDR2 as LQKENI. There are 14 residues in the CDR3. The chain combines TRBV18 with TRBJ2-7, with D possibly TRBD1 on 6 matching bases. This TCR derives from a man aged 18 to 30 with HIV. Sequences were derived from unsorted PBMCs, sampled 0.4 years after starting antiretroviral therapy. The CDR3 loop reads CASSPTGNAAEQYF. CDR3 nucleotide sequence: TGTGCCAGCTCACCAACAGGGAACGCGGCCGAGCAGTACTTC.